A selection of T cell receptor beta chains follows, all from one sample in a study of memory CD4+ T cells and cytomegalovirus serostatus. Clones were read by immunoSEQ multiplex PCR, and TCRdb kept only the in-frame ones, dropping some. The profile shows some 87,000 clones, about four fifths of them singletons. The sequenced sample was memory CD4+ T cells from blood. All receptors come from an adult in good health and CMV-seropositive. The CDR3 runs from the conserved cysteine through the conserved F or W.

v_call,cdr3_length,j_call,cdr3_aa
TRBV5-1,15,TRBJ2-3,CASSLTTGTTDTQYF
TRBV10-3,15,TRBJ2-1,CAIRNGQGFYNEQFF
TRBV7-2,14,TRBJ2-1,CASSFMEAVNEQFF
TRBV2,10,TRBJ2-5,CASSRETQYF
TRBV25-1,13,TRBJ1-1,CASSLQANTEAFF
TRBV5-1,17,TRBJ2-1,CASSSSRTSGGYNEQFF
TRBV7-2,14,TRBJ2-7,CASSPDRGGYEQYF
TRBV7-9,17,TRBJ2-3,CASSLGAGGQISDTQYF
TRBV28,15,TRBJ2-1,CASSLLREGRNEQFF
TRBV2,14,TRBJ2-2,CASTLGGDTGELFF
TRBV7-2,15,TRBJ1-1,CASSLYGIRRTEAFF
TRBV19,14,TRBJ2-5,CATGASPGGETQYF
TRBV5-1,14,TRBJ1-4,CASSPEGRAEKLFF
TRBV4-3,15,TRBJ1-1,CASSQGQGVVTEAFF
TRBV5-6,19,TRBJ2-1,CASSYLTSGREGPYNEQFF
TRBV6-5,15,TRBJ2-1,CASRRASGGWNEQFF
TRBV10-3,15,TRBJ2-3,CAISERPPETDTQYF
TRBV30,12,TRBJ1-2,CAWSWGNYGYTF
TRBV7-3,15,TRBJ2-2,CASSFTAGASGELFF
TRBV6-5,14,TRBJ2-3,CATRASLRADTQYF
TRBV7-9,18,TRBJ2-1,CASSLGGTSGYSYNEQFF
TRBV28,17,TRBJ2-6,CASSLRTGYSGANVLTF
TRBV9,14,TRBJ1-4,CASSVTGTGEKLFF
TRBV7-2,14,TRBJ2-3,CASSLVRSTDTQYF
TRBV6-1,14,TRBJ1-2,CASTEPQTSYGYTF
TRBV5-5,15,TRBJ2-3,CASSLGGRDTDTQYF
TRBV9,13,TRBJ1-5,CASSVALQQPQHF
TRBV28,15,TRBJ1-5,CASRRGQVPNQPQHF
TRBV7-2,13,TRBJ2-1,CASSFEFYNEQFF
TRBV5-6,16,TRBJ2-2,CASSLGSRLAAGELFF
TRBV7-2,18,TRBJ2-6,CASSLARQALSGANVLTF
TRBV5-4,17,TRBJ2-2,CASSPTSGSYLTGELFF
TRBV27,17,TRBJ2-3,CARRIKLAETYTDTQYF
TRBV7-9,15,TRBJ2-7,CASSLALSGRNEQYF
TRBV5-1,14,TRBJ1-3,CASSEDTSGNTIYF
TRBV5-1,14,TRBJ1-2,CASSLDQGIYGYTF
TRBV5-4,15,TRBJ2-3,CASSTGLGITDTQYF
TRBV30,18,TRBJ2-5,CAWSVGLAGRGFQETQYF
TRBV4-2,15,TRBJ1-5,CASSQDQGINQPQHF
TRBV28,14,TRBJ1-4,CASSSFGGREKLFF
TRBV6-5,15,TRBJ2-1,CASSLSGRADNEQFF
TRBV27,15,TRBJ1-5,CASSLNTGAGQPQHF
TRBV30,15,TRBJ2-7,CAWIRLVGASYEQYF
TRBV5-1,14,TRBJ1-1,CASSLLPGGTEAFF
TRBV4-2,16,TRBJ2-3,CASSQDRAGGPDTQYF
TRBV5-6,13,TRBJ1-2,CASSLSRDSGYTF
TRBV7-3,16,TRBJ1-2,CASSQGPVGGSYGYTF
TRBV5-6,19,TRBJ2-1,CASSSQTSGRAGAYNEQFF
TRBV30,14,TRBJ2-5,CAWSPGPYQETQYF
TRBV28,11,TRBJ1-1,CAAVMNTEAFF
TRBV29-1,12,NA,CSVRATAYEQYF
TRBV5-1,14,TRBJ2-7,CASSPGDSSYEQYF
TRBV28,15,TRBJ1-4,CASSVIGTDNEKLFF
TRBV29-1,12,TRBJ2-7,CSVSGGSYEQYF
TRBV5-4,14,TRBJ2-3,CASSLPGDSDTQYF